These 20 T cell receptor beta chains came from one sample sequenced in a study of human T cells and chemical hapten exposure. TCRdb fed the RACE reads into MiXCR, producing one record per CDR3 protein. The sample consists of about 110,000 distinct CDR3 sequences, less than 15% of them appearing once. Time point defined: pre-sensitization, week 0. This sample's treatment: therapeutic diphenylcyclopropenone sensitization with weekly scalp DPC. The sequencing here drew on whole blood, taken in connection with sensitization to the hapten diphenylcyclopropenone (DPC). The receptors originated from a woman aged 50 to 60 with alopecia areata. Some clones in this sample may be carry-over from other donors' samples.

The genes are TRBV5-5 and TRBJ2-3; 7 bases align to TRBD1. CDR1 SGHKS and CDR2 YYEKEE come from the germline V gene (reference sequence). The CDR3 sequence is 15 residues long. V gave up 4 bases and J gave up 2 bases; unmatched junction bases: 7. The CDR3 DNA is TGTGCCAGCAGCCAGACAGGGTTGCACACAGATACGCAGTATTTT. This gives the protein CASSQTGLHTDTQYF. Full variable domain (missing parts from reference TRBV5-5 and TRBJ2-3): DAGVTQSPTHLIKTRGQQVTLRCSPISGHKSVSWYQQVLGQGPQFIFQYYEKEERGRGNFPDRFSARQFPNYSSELNVNALLLGDSALYLCASSQTGLHTDTQYFGPGTRLTVL.

There are a few counts of this clonotype. The rearrangement joins TRBV11-2 to TRBJ1-5; D uncertain. Germline V gives CDR1 SGHAT, CDR2 FQNNGV. V lost 1 base and J 5 bases, leaving 6 bases between the germline ends. The CDR3 has 13 residues. The CDR3 region is CASSLVGHQPQHF. The CDR3 nucleotides are TGTGCCAGCAGCTTAGTCGGCCATCAGCCCCAGCATTTT.

This clonotype was detected only a few times. The gene calls are TRBV9 and TRBJ2-7; D gene ambiguous. The CDR3 has 14 residues. Germline V gene lookup returns CDR1 SGDLS and CDR2 YYNGEE. V was shortened by 0 bases and J by 0 bases, with 7 bases between the two germline ends. The CDR3 region is CASSVVPVSYEQYF. In DNA form, the CDR3 reads TGTGCCAGCAGCGTAGTGCCGGTCTCCTACGAGCAGTACTTC.

The V and J genes are TRBV29-1 and TRBJ2-3; the match to TRBD2 covers 7 bases. With V trimmed by 4 bases and J by 5 bases, 12 bases remained unmatched. Germline assignment: CDR1 SQVTM and CDR2 ANQGSEA. The CDR3 runs 15 residues. The CDR3 bases are TGCAGCGTTGTTTGGTCCGCGGGAGTCAGAGATACGCAGTATTTT. This encodes CSVVWSAGVRDTQYF.

This clonotype was counted between two and nine times. This chain joins TRBV5-1 and TRBJ2-1; 8 nucleotides line up with TRBD2. The CDR3 has 14 residues. The V segment lost 7 bases and the J segment 5 bases; nucleotides outside the gene matches: 8. The germline V gene encodes CDR1 SGHRS and CDR2 YFSETQ. The chain's CDR3 is CASSLGTSDNEQFF. The CDR3, as DNA: TGCGCCAGCTCTCTAGGGACTAGTGACAATGAGCAGTTCTTC.

This clonotype was detected many times. V usage is TRBV4-1 and J usage is TRBJ2-7; D gene ambiguous. The CDR3 spans 13 residues. The germline CDR1 and CDR2 sequences are MGHRA and YSYEKL. Trimming removed 0 bases from V and 2 bases from J, with 5 bases in between. CDR3 in amino acids: CASSQDRAYEQYF. The CDR3 bases are TGCGCCAGCAGCCAAGATCGAGCCTACGAGCAGTACTTC.

This clonotype was detected ten times or more. The V and J genes are TRBV28 and TRBJ2-5; TRBD2 aligns across 8 bases. Losses at the gene ends were 5 bases for V and 5 bases for J; bases not matched to a gene: 19. The CDR3 is made up of 18 amino acids. Germline assignment: CDR1 MDHEN and CDR2 SYDVKM. The CDR3, as DNA: TGTGCCAGCAGTCTAAACCCCCCGGCGAGCGGGGGAATTGAGACCCAGTACTTC. It is translated as CASSLNPPASGGIETQYF.

There are many counts of this clonotype. The CDR3 sequence is CAISPSTETAKNIQYF. For the CDR3, the DNA is TGTGCCATCAGTCCGTCGACAGAGACCGCCAAAAACATTCAGTACTTC. The gene calls are TRBV10-3 and TRBJ2-4; D may be TRBD1 (5 bases). Germline V gene lookup returns CDR1 ENHRY and CDR2 SYGVKD. The CDR3 has 16 residues. V lost 5 bases to trimming and J lost 1 base, with 15 bases between them.

This clonotype was observed many times. The chain carries TRBV18 and TRBJ1-1, with D unclear. Germline V gives CDR1 KGHSH, CDR2 LQKENI. Between the trimmed V and J ends, which lost 2 bases and 1 base, there was a span of 11 bases. The CDR3 has 15 residues. CDR3 in DNA: TGTGCCAGCTCACCAGGATACAGCCAGAACACTGAAGCTTTCTTT. As protein: CASSPGYSQNTEAFF.

The genes are TRBV7-2 and TRBJ2-7; D not certain. This CDR3 has 15 residues. V was clipped by 1 base and J by 1 base, with 11 bases between them. Germline V gene data show CDR1 as SGHTA and CDR2 as FQGNSA. The CDR3: CASSLGSLTSYEQYF. Written as DNA, the CDR3 is TGTGCCAGCAGCTTAGGTTCTCTGACTTCCTACGAGCAGTACTTC.

This clonotype was counted many times. The chain recombines TRBV11-2 with TRBJ2-6; D might be TRBD2 (6 bases). Germline CDR1 and CDR2: SGHAT and FQNNGV. The CDR3 spans 18 residues. The V end was cut by 0 bases, the J end by 0 bases, with 12 bases between. The CDR3 region is CASSLDRGGYSGANVLTF. The CDR3 DNA is TGTGCCAGCAGCTTAGATCGAGGAGGGTACTCTGGGGCCAACGTCCTGACTTTC.

This clonotype has just a few counts. The chain links TRBV4-1 to TRBJ2-1, with 7 bases identical to TRBD2. Germline loops: CDR1 MGHRA, CDR2 YSYEKL. CDR3 length: 15 amino acids. J was trimmed by 8 bases and V by 3 bases; bases with no gene match: 10. CDR3 sequence reads: CASSHPGGSVDEQFF. Written as DNA, the CDR3 is TGCGCCAGCAGCCATCCGGGGGGTAGCGTCGATGAGCAGTTCTTC.

This clonotype was seen a handful of times. The chain combines TRBV3-1 with TRBJ2-7, with 12 bases matching TRBD2. Germline trimming cut 2 bases from V and 4 bases from J; bases unmatched to any gene: 9. There are 17 residues in the CDR3. The germline gives CDR1 LGHDT, CDR2 YNNKEL (reference sequence). The chain's CDR3 is CASSQPTGTSGRYEQYF. In DNA form, the CDR3 reads TGTGCCAGCAGCCAACCTACCGGGACTAGCGGGCGTTACGAGCAGTACTTC.

There are a few counts of this clonotype. J is TRBJ1-5 and V is TRBV20-1; possible D gene TRBD1, 5 bases. The CDR3 has 14 amino acids. The germline V gene encodes CDR1 DFQATT and CDR2 SNEGSKA (reference sequence). Trimming removed 3 bases from V and 5 bases from J, with 14 bases in between. For the CDR3, the DNA is TGCAGTGCTAGGGACCGGGACCCTCATCAGCCCCAGCATTTT. Encoded protein: CSARDRDPHQPQHF.

The chain uses TRBV5-1 and TRBJ2-7, with 9 nucleotides matching TRBD1. Germline trimming cut 4 bases from V and 2 bases from J; bases unmatched to any gene: 4. CDR1 is SGHRS and CDR2 is YFSETQ in the germline V gene. The CDR3 has 14 amino acids. Here the CDR3 reads CASSAGQGPYEQYF. The CDR3 region has the DNA TGCGCCAGCAGCGCGGGACAGGGTCCCTACGAGCAGTACTTC.

The chain employs TRBV5-1 and TRBJ1-4, with D hard to call. This CDR3 is built from 15 residues. Trimming pared 4 bases from V and 0 bases from J, leaving 10 bases between. From germline, CDR1 is SGHRS and CDR2 YFSETQ. The CDR3 reads CASSPQSATNEKLFF. The CDR3 DNA follows: TGCGCCAGCAGCCCCCAGAGTGCAACTAATGAAAAACTGTTTTTT.

This clonotype was counted many times. This chain links TRBV20-1 with TRBJ2-7, with D perhaps matching TRBD1 or TRBD2 (7 bases each). The germline CDR1 and CDR2 sequences are DFQATT and SNEGSKA (reference sequence). V was pared by 0 bases and J by 1 base, with 13 bases between. The CDR3 covers 15 residues. CDR3 sequence reads: CSARDTQGGSYEQYF. CDR3 nucleotide sequence: TGCAGTGCTAGAGATACCCAGGGGGGGTCCTACGAGCAGTACTTC.

This chain uses TRBV20-1 with TRBJ2-3, with 9 bases lining up with TRBD2. Germline V gene sequence: CDR1 DFQATT, CDR2 SNEGSKA (reference sequence). There are 14 residues in the CDR3. V lost 4 bases and J lost 0; bases outside the gene matches: 2. CDR3 coding DNA: TGCAGTGCTACCGGACTAGCGAGCACAGATACGCAGTATTTT. Translating gives CSATGLASTDTQYF.

This clonotype was seen only a few times. J is TRBJ2-5 and V is TRBV12-3 or TRBV12-4; 10 positions agree with TRBD1. J lost 8 bases, V lost 9 bases, and 6 bases had no gene match. The CDR3 sequence is 12 residues long. DNA of the CDR3: TGTGCCAGTAGAGGGACAGGGGAAACCCAGTACTTC. Translation: CASRGTGETQYF.

This clonotype has a handful of counts. J is TRBJ2-5 and V is TRBV7-6; either TRBD1 or TRBD2 may supply D (5 bases each). CDR1 is SGHVS and CDR2 is FNYEAQ in the germline V gene. This CDR3 contains 16 residues. Trimming removed 9 bases from V and 2 bases from J, with 22 bases in between. The CDR3 sequence: CASRAQLRGQQETQYF. The CDR3 DNA sequence: TGTGCCAGTCGAGCTCAGCTGAGGGGTCAGCAAGAGACCCAGTACTTC.